This T cell receptor beta chain is drawn from a study of T-cell memory formation after mild COVID-19. Looking at the study overall: Largely donor-specific sequence clusters came from a couple of donors.

This clonotype showed up just a few times. Its specificity is not known. Whole-study results and caveats: Pre-infection memory held some responding clones, suggesting pre-existing cross-reactive T cells responded. A balance of CD4 and CD8 characterized clones contracting day 15 to 85, whereas later expanders leaned CD4+.

Each CDR3 protein gets one entry after TCRdb re-called the 5' RACE reads with MiXCR. This table has around 300,000 distinct CDR3 sequences, roughly 13% appearing once. V shed 2 bases and J shed 7 bases, with 6 bases lying between them. This CDR3 comprises 12 residues. The germline CDR1 and CDR2 sequences are MGHDK and SYGVNS. Sequencing was carried out using PBMCs or a T cell subset sorted from them (not recorded which). The TCR sequence derives from a young man who had mild COVID-19 (a few samples of this study predate the infection). Cell type and time point are not known. V gene TRBV25-1 combines with J gene TRBJ1-5, with D tentatively TRBD1 (6 bases). The CDR3 sequence is CASSERGQPQHF. CDR3 nucleotide sequence: TGTGCCAGCAGTGAAAGGGGGCAGCCCCAGCATTTT. Supplemented by reference TRBV25-1 and TRBJ1-5, the full variable domain reads EADIYQTPRYLVIGTGKKITLECSQTMGHDKMYWYQQDPGMELHLIHYSYGVNSTEKGDLSSESTVSRIRTEHFPLTLESARPSHTSQYLCASSERGQPQHFGDGTRLSIL.